The 5 T cell receptor beta chains listed next were all sequenced from one sample in a study of graft-versus-host responses after intestinal transplantation. Data came from immunoSEQ multiplex PCR; TCRdb stores just in-frame clones and leaves some out. This table holds 9,500 to 13,000 clones, 85% to 95% found once. Sequencing used PBMCs, obtained 40 to 45 days after intestinal transplantation. The receptors originated from a human patient who received an intestinal transplant, so some T cells may come from the graft donor.

DNA of the CDR3: TGTGCCGCTGCCGTAGAGCGGGGCACAGATACGCAGTATTTT. Encoded protein: CAAAVERGTDTQYF. The gene calls are TRBV27 and TRBJ2-3; perhaps TRBD2 as D (6 bases). The CDR3 runs 14 residues. The germline gives CDR1 MNHEY, CDR2 SMNVEV (reference sequence). V was shortened by 11 bases and J by 1 base, with 16 bases between the two germline ends.

The chain recombines TRBV7-3 with TRBJ2-3; D gene ambiguous. The V end was cut by 1 base, the J end by 4 bases, with 6 bases between. This CDR3 region has 13 residues. The V gene's germline CDR1 is SGHTA and CDR2 FQGTGA. CDR3 DNA: TGTGCCAGCAGCTTAAGACGACCAGATACGCAGTATTTT. Translating gives CASSLRRPDTQYF.

The rearrangement uses TRBV6-4 and TRBJ1-1; weak D call: TRBD1 (5 bases). The V end lost 2 bases, the J end lost 3 bases, and 10 bases lay between the germline ends. This CDR3 comprises 14 residues. CDR1 and CDR2 (germline): MRHNA, SNTAGT. In DNA form, the CDR3 reads TGTGCCAGCAGTGACCGGGTAGGGGACACTGAAGCTTTCTTT. Amino acids: CASSDRVGDTEAFF.

The chain is built from TRBV7-9 and TRBJ2-1; 12 bases align to TRBD2. This CDR3 has 15 residues. The J segment lost 8 bases and the V segment lost 6 bases, leaving 8 bases of the junction unmatched. From germline, CDR1 is SEHNR and CDR2 FQNEAQ (reference sequence). The CDR3 loop reads CASRFLAGGLDEQFF. The CDR3 region has the DNA TGTGCCAGCAGATTTCTAGCGGGGGGGTTGGATGAGCAGTTCTTC.

V usage is TRBV7-9 and J usage is TRBJ1-1; 8 bases line up with TRBD1. V was pared by 5 bases and J by 3 bases, with 5 bases of the junction left unmatched. Germline assignment: CDR1 SEHNR and CDR2 FQNEAQ (reference sequence). There are 14 residues in the CDR3. The CDR3 region has the DNA TGTGCCAGCAGCCCTCAGGGGGCGCACACTGAAGCTTTCTTT. Its translation: CASSPQGAHTEAFF.